Reported below is one T cell receptor (beta chain). Using a J-beta primer mix together with a sample-barcoded 5' primer, a second PCR was run for about 6 to 12 cycles. TCRdb processed the 5' RACE reads anew with MiXCR; each CDR3 protein has one entry. The data hold 1 million or so distinct CDR3 sequences, with about 23% observed a single time. This sample was included in a study of blood T cells in healthy people across ages. V lost 3 bases and J lost 15, with 21 bases in between. The CDR3 contains 13 residues. Germline assignment: CDR1 SQVTM and CDR2 ANQGSEA. These same records also appear under a second study, on T cells of mothers and their children.

The genes are TRBV29-1 and TRBJ2-1; the D gene is possibly TRBD1 (5 bases). The material sequenced was blood. The clonotype was recovered from a girl aged 2-10 years in good health. The DNA of the CDR3 is TGCAGCGTTGATGATAGACAGTTGATGTCTCGGTTCTTC. Encoded protein: CSVDDRQLMSRFF.